One sample yielded the 29 T cell receptor beta chains listed below, sequenced in a study of identical twins. TCRdb reprocessed the 5' RACE reads with MiXCR, giving one entry per CDR3 protein. The repertoire holds about 190,000 distinct CDR3 sequences, with 15% to 20% as singletons. These sequences were also reported in another study, on T cells expressing NK-cell markers.

Sequencing was performed on CD8+ T cells sorted from blood. The source is a woman aged 18-29 years in good health.

The chain has TRBV7-9 and TRBJ2-1, with a weak D call TRBD1 (5 bases). Trimming took off 5 bases at V and 0 bases at J, with 17 bases between the two ends. CDR1 and CDR2 (germline): SEHNR, FQNEAQ (reference sequence). This CDR3 is built from 17 residues. For the CDR3, the DNA is TGTGCCAGCAGCGGTCCACCTGACAGTTCCTCCTACAATGAGCAGTTCTTC. Encoded protein: CASSGPPDSSSYNEQFF.

The rearrangement links TRBV4-1 to TRBJ2-5; a weak D match, TRBD2 (6 bases). Trimming cost V 1 base and J 7 bases, with 25 bases left between them. The germline CDR1 and CDR2 sequences are MGHRA and YSYEKL. This CDR3 is 18 amino acids long. The CDR3: CASSQGMREVRKEGTQYF. In DNA, the CDR3 is TGCGCCAGCAGCCAAGGAATGAGGGAGGTCAGGAAGGAGGGGACCCAGTACTTC.

This clonotype was recorded a few times. V and J are TRBV7-9 and TRBJ1-1; maybe TRBD1 (5 bases). The germline V and J ends were trimmed by 7 bases and 3 bases, with 15 bases remaining between them. Germline CDR1 SEHNR, CDR2 FQNEAQ (reference sequence). The CDR3 length is 14 residues. The CDR3 is CASTGSGLDTEAFF. The CDR3 DNA is TGTGCCAGCACCGGGTCAGGGTTGGACACTGAAGCTTTCTTT.

This clonotype showed up just a few times. The chain carries TRBV11-2 and TRBJ2-1; D is perhaps TRBD2 (6 bases). This CDR3 has 12 amino acids. V was pared by 6 bases and J by 8 bases, with 11 bases between. Germline values: CDR1 SGHAT, CDR2 FQNNGV. In DNA form, the CDR3 reads TGTGCCAGCAGGAGAGGGGAGGATGAGCAGTTCTTC. This codes for CASRRGEDEQFF. Looking up the rest from reference TRBV11-2 and TRBJ2-1 gives the full variable domain: EAGVAQSPRYKIIEKRQSVAFWCNPISGHATLYWYQQILGQGPKLLIQFQNNGVVDDSQLPKDRFSAERLKGVDSTLKIQPAKLEDSAVYLCASRRGEDEQFFGPGTRLTVL.

The chain has TRBV12-3 or TRBV12-4 and TRBJ2-1; D is perhaps TRBD2 (6 bases). The CDR3 loop spans 14 amino acids. Trimming cost V 7 bases and J 10 bases, with 20 bases left between them. As DNA, the CDR3 is TGTGCCAGCAACCTGGGGGGAATTTATTCAGAGCAGTTCTTC. It yields the protein CASNLGGIYSEQFF.

This clonotype was recorded once. The chain couples TRBV15 to TRBJ2-1; D is unresolved. The germline V gene encodes CDR1 LNHNV and CDR2 YYDKDF (reference sequence). Trimming left V 3 bases short and J 6 bases short, with 9 bases between. This CDR3 comprises 13 residues. For the CDR3, the DNA is TGTGCCACCAGCAGTGTCGGCTCCAATGAGCAGTTCTTC. This sequence encodes CATSSVGSNEQFF.

V is TRBV12-3 or TRBV12-4 and J is TRBJ2-1, with 8 bases aligning to TRBD1. CDR3 length: 12 residues. V trimming: 11 bases; J trimming: 6 bases; junction bases outside the gene matches: 6. CDR3 sequence (DNA): TGTGCCGGTTCAACAGGGGGCAATGAGCAGTTCTTC. Translated: CAGSTGGNEQFF.

The gene calls are TRBV12-3 or TRBV12-4 and TRBJ2-5, with D possibly being TRBD2 (6 bases). V lost 4 bases and J 5 bases, leaving 20 bases between the germline ends. This CDR3 spans 16 amino acids. In DNA form, the CDR3 reads TGTGCCAGCAGTTCATCGCGGGACCCCGAGGGGGAGACCCAGTACTTC. It translates to CASSSSRDPEGETQYF.

The genes are TRBV7-7 and TRBJ2-1, with TRBD2 identical over 11 bases. Unmatched junction bases numbered 5, after V lost 1 base and J lost 6 bases. The CDR3 extends over 16 amino acids. From germline, CDR1 is SSHAT and CDR2 FNYEAQ (reference sequence). CDR3 region: CASSLELAGVRNEQFF. The CDR3 DNA reads as TGTGCCAGCAGCTTAGAACTAGCGGGAGTCCGCAATGAGCAGTTCTTC.

This clonotype was counted only a few times. The chain employs TRBV20-1 and TRBJ2-7; 7 bases fit TRBD2. Germline assignment: CDR1 DFQATT and CDR2 SNEGSKA (reference sequence). Losses at the gene ends were 1 base for V and 7 bases for J; bases not matched to a gene: 7. The CDR3 covers 13 residues. In DNA, the CDR3 is TGCAGTGCTAGAGGAGCGGGGACTGGAGAGCAGTACTTC. Translation gives CSARGAGTGEQYF.

The chain has TRBV5-6 and TRBJ1-1; D remains unclear. From germline, CDR1 is SGHDT and CDR2 YYEEEE. Trimming cost V 0 bases and J 3 bases, with 9 bases left between them. This CDR3 has 14 amino acids. The chain's CDR3 is CASSLARRDTEAFF. In nucleotides, the CDR3 is TGTGCCAGCAGCTTGGCCAGGAGGGACACTGAAGCTTTCTTT.

The chain joins TRBV4-2 to TRBJ2-3; TRBD2 is a possible D gene (6 bases). Deletions cut 1 base from V and 3 bases from J, with 20 bases between. This CDR3 spans 18 amino acids. Germline V CDR1 and CDR2: LGHNA, YNFKEQ. CDR3 in amino acids: CASSQALSASVETDTQYF. In DNA form, the CDR3 reads TGTGCCAGCAGCCAAGCCCTGTCGGCTAGCGTAGAAACAGATACGCAGTATTTT.

The rearrangement joins TRBV7-2 to TRBJ2-1; D is uncertain. The germline V gene encodes CDR1 SGHTA and CDR2 FQGNSA. Trimming cost V 3 bases and J 9 bases, with 6 bases left between them. This CDR3 is built from 11 residues. Written as DNA, the CDR3 is TGTGCCAGCAGCTTTCGAGGTGAGCAGTTCTTC. It yields the protein CASSFRGEQFF.

This clonotype appeared a few times. The rearrangement joins TRBV27 to TRBJ2-6; D is ambiguous. Germline V gives CDR1 MNHEY, CDR2 SMNVEV (reference sequence). The CDR3 runs 15 residues. Trimming removed 1 base at V and 0 bases at J, with 4 bases between. CDR3 sequence: CASSLFASGANVLTF. CDR3 coding DNA: TGTGCCAGCAGTTTATTCGCCTCTGGGGCCAACGTCCTGACTTTC.

The table lists this clonotype with a few counts. The chain employs TRBV27 and TRBJ2-1; 7 nucleotides agree with TRBD2. V lost 8 bases and J lost 0; bases outside the gene matches: 7. Germline CDR1 reads MNHEY; CDR2 reads SMNVEV (reference sequence). CDR3 length equals 15 residues. The CDR3 DNA reads TGTGCCAGCCAAAGCGGGGCGAGCTCCTACAATGAGCAGTTCTTC. Translated: CASQSGASSYNEQFF.

At least ten counts were recorded for this clonotype. The V call is TRBV12-3 or TRBV12-4, the J call TRBJ1-1; D is perhaps TRBD1 (5 bases). V lost 5 bases and J 6 bases, leaving 16 bases between the germline ends. The CDR3 loop spans 14 amino acids. CDR3 bases: TGTGCCAGCAGTATATCCGCAGGGTCGGCTGAAGCTTTCTTT. This codes for CASSISAGSAEAFF.

The rearrangement uses TRBV29-1 and TRBJ1-5, with a possible D match to TRBD1 (5 bases). The V gene lost 8 bases and the J gene lost 4 bases, with 21 bases spanning the gap. Germline V gives CDR1 SQVTM, CDR2 ANQGSEA. The CDR3 extends over 15 amino acids. The CDR3 nucleotides are TGCAGCCCTCAAGGCAGGGTACTTAGTAATCAGCCCCAGCATTTT. Amino acid sequence: CSPQGRVLSNQPQHF.

The chain uses TRBV4-3 and TRBJ2-1; D not certain. The CDR3 is 13 residues long. V was shortened by 1 base and J by 8 bases, with 9 bases between the two germline ends. The germline V gene encodes CDR1 LGHNA and CDR2 YSLEER. This CDR3 reads CASSQGLNYEQFF. CDR3 nucleotide sequence: TGCGCCAGCAGCCAAGGTTTAAACTATGAGCAGTTCTTC.

This clonotype appeared a few times. V is TRBV6-1 and J is TRBJ2-7, with unresolved D. CDR1 is MNHNS and CDR2 is SASEGT in the germline V gene. The CDR3 covers 14 residues. Between the trimmed V and J ends, which lost 5 bases and 4 bases, there was a span of 15 bases. CDR3 sequence: CASSLTINEYEQYF. CDR3 DNA sequence: TGTGCCAGCAGTCTCACGATTAATGAGTACGAGCAGTACTTC.

The J gene is TRBJ1-1, the V gene TRBV12-3 or TRBV12-4; perhaps TRBD1 as D (6 bases). This CDR3 comprises 13 residues. V shed 4 bases and J shed 5 bases, with 11 bases lying between them. The CDR3 reads CASSSPQGTEAFF. The CDR3 DNA sequence: TGTGCCAGCAGTTCCCCTCAGGGGACTGAAGCTTTCTTT.

This clonotype was counted between two and nine times. The J gene is TRBJ2-5, the V gene TRBV7-6; D tentatively fits TRBD1 or TRBD2 (6 bases each). V lost 5 bases, J lost 0 bases, and 25 bases lay in between. This CDR3 is built from 19 residues. CDR1 and CDR2 (germline): SGHVS, FNYEAQ. The CDR3 sequence is CASSIGGSEVNPYQETQYF. The DNA of the CDR3 is TGTGCCAGCAGCATAGGGGGGAGTGAAGTCAACCCTTACCAAGAGACCCAGTACTTC. Filled out from reference TRBV7-6 and TRBJ2-5, the complete variable domain reads GAGVSQSPRYKVTKRGQDVALRCDPISGHVSLYWYRQALGQGPEFLTYFNYEAQQDKSGLPNDRFSAERPEGSISTLTIQRTEQRDSAMYRCASSIGGSEVNPYQETQYFGPGTRLLVL.

V and J are TRBV9 and TRBJ2-7; TRBD2 aligns across 9 bases. This CDR3 contains 15 residues. CDR1 is SGDLS, CDR2 YYNGEE, per germline. The trim removed 6 bases at V and 3 bases at J, leaving 10 bases unmatched. The CDR3 sequence is CASNPAGGPNYEQYF. The CDR3 DNA reads as TGTGCCAGCAACCCAGCGGGGGGACCTAACTACGAGCAGTACTTC.

The gene calls are TRBV7-2 and TRBJ2-7; no clear D gene. The germline gives CDR1 SGHTA, CDR2 FQGNSA. CDR3 length: 12 residues. V gave up 6 bases and J gave up 4 bases, with 10 bases separating them. The CDR3 is CASSSLPYEQYF. CDR3 DNA sequence: TGTGCCAGCAGTAGTCTCCCTTACGAGCAGTACTTC.

This clonotype was counted only a few times. The chain has TRBV6-2 or TRBV6-3 and TRBJ2-1, with a possible D match to TRBD1 (5 bases). The CDR3 is 14 residues long. CDR1 and CDR2 from the germline V gene are MNHEY and SVGEGT. The V and J ends lost 3 bases and 4 bases respectively, with 10 bases between them. The CDR3 bases are TGTGCCAGCAGTTATACAGGAGAATACAATGAGCAGTTCTTC. It is translated as CASSYTGEYNEQFF.

This clonotype was found a few times. This chain connects TRBV12-3 or TRBV12-4 to TRBJ1-3; D might be TRBD1 (5 bases). Trimming took off 7 bases at V and 2 bases at J, with 21 bases between the two ends. The CDR3 is made up of 17 amino acids. The CDR3 protein is CASNHLRGPGAGNTIYF. CDR3 sequence (DNA): TGTGCCAGCAACCATTTGCGGGGCCCTGGCGCTGGAAACACCATATATTTT.

The chain couples TRBV11-2 to TRBJ2-1; 7 positions match TRBD2. The CDR3 is 14 amino acids. V was clipped by 3 bases and J by 8 bases; unmatched bases: 7. Looked up from germline, CDR1 is SGHAT and CDR2 is FQNNGV. The DNA of the CDR3 is TGTGCCAGCAGCTTTCGGGCGGGAGTCGATGAGCAGTTCTTC. Protein: CASSFRAGVDEQFF.

The V and J genes are TRBV20-1 and TRBJ2-1; D possibly corresponds to TRBD2 (6 bases). V shed 6 bases and J shed 0 bases, with 15 bases lying between them. Germline CDR1 reads DFQATT; CDR2 reads SNEGSKA (reference sequence). This CDR3 is built from 15 residues. The CDR3 sequence: CSAQRRESSYNEQFF. CDR3 in DNA: TGCAGTGCCCAGCGGCGGGAAAGCTCCTACAATGAGCAGTTCTTC.

This clonotype has at least ten counts. Here the CDR3 reads CASTPRGAGTEAFF. The DNA for the CDR3 is TGTGCCAGCACTCCTCGGGGGGCGGGCACTGAAGCTTTCTTT. The chain links TRBV7-6 to TRBJ1-1, with a weak D call TRBD1 (6 bases). Germline V CDR1 and CDR2: SGHVS, FNYEAQ. The CDR3 consists of 14 residues. With 7 bases removed from V and 4 bases from J, the gap between germline ends came to 16 bases.

This rearrangement joins TRBV20-1 to TRBJ1-1, with unresolved D. The CDR3 has 13 amino acids. Trimming left V 5 bases short and J 7 bases short, with 17 bases between. Germline V lookup: CDR1 DFQATT, CDR2 SNEGSKA (reference sequence). The CDR3 coding sequence is TGCAGTGCTTCACCCCAAATCTCTTATGAAGCTTTCTTT. Residues: CSASPQISYEAFF.